The clone carrying this TCR beta chain was seen a few times. Its antigen is not known. One end of the junction does not line up with germline, which may come from a read error. Extraction of total RNA produced a minimum of 5 micrograms from each sample. This entry comes from a study of blood T cells in healthy people across ages. General study points: Across the age range, TCR beta diversity per million T cells fell in a roughly linear way.

Through a sample-barcoded 5' primer and a J-beta primer mix, a second PCR was run for 7 to 11 cycles. TCRdb re-derived calls from the 5' RACE reads in MiXCR, one entry per CDR3 protein. The sample holds over 450,000 distinct CDR3 sequences, about 25% seen once. Germline-derived CDR1 and CDR2 are SNHLY and FYNNEI. This CDR3 region has 15 residues. The sample was also linked to a second study, of T cells of mothers and their children. Per that study: Per mother, over 9 million TCR beta CDR3 reads were obtained; per child, 2.5 million to 3.5 million. It was related mother-child pairs that showed slightly higher overlap than unrelated pairs, without reaching significance.

The chain recombines TRBV2 with TRBJ1-1; possibly TRBD1 for D (5 bases). The sequence came from a boy under 18 in good health. The sample consisted of blood. CDR3 in DNA: TGTGCCCGCAGTGAAAGGGGTATACGGAACACTGAAGCTTTCTTT. It is translated as CARSERGIRNTEAFF. Variable domain in full (rest from reference TRBV2 and TRBJ1-1): EPEVTQTPSHQVTQMGQEVILRCVPISNHLYFYWYRQILGQKVEFLVSFYNNEISEKSEIFDDQFSVERPDGSNFTLKIRSTKLEDSAMYFCARSERGIRNTEAFFGQGTRLTVV.